The entry below gives a single TCR beta chain sequence along with its context. This CDR3 spans 18 amino acids. The ends lost 0 bases at V and 4 bases at J; junction bases unmatched: 8. Per germline, CDR1 LNHNV and CDR2 YYDKDF (reference sequence). The sample is drawn from a study of cytomegalovirus exposure and HLA in healthy donors. Turning to the study itself: The roughly 120 validation repertoires, a later analysis reported, used the same platform as the 600 to 700 first-cohort repertoires.

Measured with immunoSEQ multiplex PCR; TCRdb has only the in-frame clones, and not every one. The sample records about 130,000 clones, roughly nine tenths being singletons. The sample was PBMCs. The TCR originated in a woman younger than 35 in good health and CMV-seronegative. V usage is TRBV15 and J usage is TRBJ1-5, with 11 nucleotides matching TRBD1. This chain's CDR3 is CATSRDSGTGGLNQPQHF. CDR3 nucleotide sequence: TGTGCCACCAGCAGAGATTCCGGGACAGGGGGTTTAAATCAGCCCCAGCATTTT.